This T cell receptor (beta chain) was recovered during a study of blood T cell repertoires in COVID-19. Methods used by the authors: Reference gene primer amplification gave nucleated cell count estimates. Sequenced by immunoSEQ multiplex PCR; TCRdb stores in-frame clones only, minus some. V, J and clone size were drawn from that table, and D and trimming were deduced from the DNA. The sample has some 150,000 clones; 70% to 90% are singletons. This clone was counted a few times. The CDR3 loop spans 15 amino acids. The receptor was derived from a man aged 35 to 55 who had recovered from COVID-19. The genes are TRBV21-1 and TRBJ1-5; whether TRBD1, the table's D call, matches the DNA was not checked. TRBV21-1 is listed as a pseudogene. The material sequenced was peripheral blood. In DNA form, the CDR3 reads TGTGCCAGCAGCCGTCGGACAGGTACGGATCAGCCCCAGCATTTT. This codes for CASSRRTGTDQPQHF.